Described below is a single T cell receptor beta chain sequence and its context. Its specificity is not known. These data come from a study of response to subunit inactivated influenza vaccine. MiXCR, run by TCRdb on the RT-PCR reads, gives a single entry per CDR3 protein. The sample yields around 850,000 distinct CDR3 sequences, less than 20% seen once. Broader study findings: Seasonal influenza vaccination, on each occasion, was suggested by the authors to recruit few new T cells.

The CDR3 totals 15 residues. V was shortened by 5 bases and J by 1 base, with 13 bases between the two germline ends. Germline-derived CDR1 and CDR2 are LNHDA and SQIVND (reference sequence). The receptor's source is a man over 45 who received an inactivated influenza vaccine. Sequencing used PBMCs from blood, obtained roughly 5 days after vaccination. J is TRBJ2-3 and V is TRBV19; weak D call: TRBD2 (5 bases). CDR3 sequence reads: CASSVTGKGTDTQYF. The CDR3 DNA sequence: TGTGCCAGTAGTGTTACGGGGAAAGGCACAGATACGCAGTATTTT.